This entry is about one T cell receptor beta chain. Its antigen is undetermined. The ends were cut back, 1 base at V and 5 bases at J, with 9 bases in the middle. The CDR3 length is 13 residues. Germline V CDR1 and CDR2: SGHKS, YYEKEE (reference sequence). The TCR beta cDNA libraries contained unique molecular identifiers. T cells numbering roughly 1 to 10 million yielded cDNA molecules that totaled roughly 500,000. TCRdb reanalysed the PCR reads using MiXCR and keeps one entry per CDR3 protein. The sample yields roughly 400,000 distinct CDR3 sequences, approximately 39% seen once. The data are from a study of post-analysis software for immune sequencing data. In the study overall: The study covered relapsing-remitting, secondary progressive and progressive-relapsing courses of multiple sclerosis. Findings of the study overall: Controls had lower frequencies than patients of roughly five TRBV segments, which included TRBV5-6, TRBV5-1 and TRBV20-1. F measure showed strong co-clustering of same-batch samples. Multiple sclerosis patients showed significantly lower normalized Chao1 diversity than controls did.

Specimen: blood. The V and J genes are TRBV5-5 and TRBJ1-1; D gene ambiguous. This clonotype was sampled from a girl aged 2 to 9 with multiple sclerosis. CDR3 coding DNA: TGTGCCAGCAGCTTGTCCGTGGGGACTGAAGCTTTCTTT. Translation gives CASSLSVGTEAFF.